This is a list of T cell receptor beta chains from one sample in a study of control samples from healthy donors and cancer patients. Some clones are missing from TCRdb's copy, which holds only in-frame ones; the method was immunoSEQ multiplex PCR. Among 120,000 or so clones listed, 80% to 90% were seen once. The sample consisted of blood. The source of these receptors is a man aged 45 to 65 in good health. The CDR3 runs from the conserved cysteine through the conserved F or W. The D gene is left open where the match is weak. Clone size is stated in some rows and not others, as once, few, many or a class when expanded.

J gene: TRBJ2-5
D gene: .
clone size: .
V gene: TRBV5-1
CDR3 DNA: TGCGCCAGCAGCTTATATACTAGCACGGAGACCCAGTACTTC
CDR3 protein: CASSLYTSTETQYF

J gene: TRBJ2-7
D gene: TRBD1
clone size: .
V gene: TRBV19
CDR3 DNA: TGTGCCAGTACCCGGACAGGGAGCTCCTACGAGCAGTACTTC
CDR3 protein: CASTRTGSSYEQYF

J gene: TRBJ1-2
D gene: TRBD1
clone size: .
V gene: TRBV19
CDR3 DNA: TGTGCCAGTACCGGACAGGGGCCTGGCTACACCTTC
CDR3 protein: CASTGQGPGYTF

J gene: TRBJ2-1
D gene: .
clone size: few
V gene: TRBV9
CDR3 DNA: TGTGCCAGCAGAAGGGATGAGCAGTTCTTC
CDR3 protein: CASRRDEQFF

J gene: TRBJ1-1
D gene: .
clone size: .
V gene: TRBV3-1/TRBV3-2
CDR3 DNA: TGTGCCAGCAGCCAAGGGGGCTTCACCACTGAAGCTTTCTTT
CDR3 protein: CASSQGGFTTEAFF

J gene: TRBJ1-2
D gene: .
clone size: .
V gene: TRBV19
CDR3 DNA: TGTGCCAGTAGCGTGGGACTCACTAACTATGGCTACACCTTC
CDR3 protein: CASSVGLTNYGYTF

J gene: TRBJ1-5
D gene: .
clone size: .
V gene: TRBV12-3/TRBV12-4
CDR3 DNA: TGTGCCAGCAGTTCCGGACCAGATCAGCATTTT
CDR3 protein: CASSSGPDQHF

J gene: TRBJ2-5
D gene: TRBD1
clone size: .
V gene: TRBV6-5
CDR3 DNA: TGTGCCAGCAAGCCCACAGGGGGCACAGAGACCCAGTACTTC
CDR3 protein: CASKPTGGTETQYF

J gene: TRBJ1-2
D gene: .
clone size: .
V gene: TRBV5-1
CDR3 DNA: TGCGCCAGCAGCTTGGACGGGCGCAGTGGTTATGGCTACACCTTC
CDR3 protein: CASSLDGRSGYGYTF

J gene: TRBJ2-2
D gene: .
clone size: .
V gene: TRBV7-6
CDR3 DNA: TGTGCCAGCAGCCAAGACGGGGGGGAGCTGTTTTTT
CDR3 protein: CASSQDGGELFF

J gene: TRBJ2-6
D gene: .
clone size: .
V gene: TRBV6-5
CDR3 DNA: TGTGCCACCCGTTCCTCTGGGGCCAACGTCCTGACTTTC
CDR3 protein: CATRSSGANVLTF

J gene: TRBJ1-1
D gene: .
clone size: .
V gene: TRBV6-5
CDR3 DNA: TGTGCCAGCAGCCTCACCGGGACGGTGAACACTGAAGCTTTCTTT
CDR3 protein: CASSLTGTVNTEAFF

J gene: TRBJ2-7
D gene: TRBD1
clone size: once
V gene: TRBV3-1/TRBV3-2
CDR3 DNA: TGTGCCAGCAGCCGACCCGGGACAGGGGGTGAGCAGTACTTC
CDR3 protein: CASSRPGTGGEQYF

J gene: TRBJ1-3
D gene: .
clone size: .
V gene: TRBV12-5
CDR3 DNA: TGTGCTAGTGGTTTGGGGCCCACGGGGGCTGGAAACACCATATATTTT
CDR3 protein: CASGLGPTGAGNTIYF

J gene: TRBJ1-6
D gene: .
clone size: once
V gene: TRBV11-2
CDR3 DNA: TGTGCCAGCAGCTTAAATGGGCGCTCCTATAATTCACCCCTCCACTTT
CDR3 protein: CASSLNGRSYNSPLHF

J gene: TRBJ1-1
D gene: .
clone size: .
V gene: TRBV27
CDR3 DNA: TGTGCCAGCAGTTTGGATGGAACTGAAGCTTTCTTT
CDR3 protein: CASSLDGTEAFF

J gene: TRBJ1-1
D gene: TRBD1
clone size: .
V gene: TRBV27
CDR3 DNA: TGTGCCAGCAGTTTCCAGGGGGAAGGCACTGAAGCTTTCTTT
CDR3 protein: CASSFQGEGTEAFF

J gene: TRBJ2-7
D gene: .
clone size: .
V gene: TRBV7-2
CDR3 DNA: TGTGCCAGCAGCTTGGACGGCACCTACGAGCAGTACTTC
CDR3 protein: CASSLDGTYEQYF

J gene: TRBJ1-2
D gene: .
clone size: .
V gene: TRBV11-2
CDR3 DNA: TGTGCCAGCAGCTTAACGGGGTATGGCTACACCTTC
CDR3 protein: CASSLTGYGYTF

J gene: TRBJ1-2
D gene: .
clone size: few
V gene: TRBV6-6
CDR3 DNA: TGTGCCAGCAGCATTAACGAGAACTATGGCTACACCTTC
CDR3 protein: CASSINENYGYTF

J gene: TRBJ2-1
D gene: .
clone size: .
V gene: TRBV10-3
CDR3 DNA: TGTGCCATCAGTGCGACAGGTAAAGAGCAGTTCTTC
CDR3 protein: CAISATGKEQFF

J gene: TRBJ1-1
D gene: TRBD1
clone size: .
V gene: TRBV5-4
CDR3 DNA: TGTGCCAGCAGCGGACAGGGGGACACTGAAGCTTTCTTT
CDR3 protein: CASSGQGDTEAFF

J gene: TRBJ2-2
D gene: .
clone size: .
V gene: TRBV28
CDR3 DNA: TGTGCCAGCAGTTTAAGGTCCGGGGAGCTGTTTTTT
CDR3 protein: CASSLRSGELFF

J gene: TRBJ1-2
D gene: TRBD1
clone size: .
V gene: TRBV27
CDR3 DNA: TGTGCCAGCAGTCCACGACAGGGAAATTATGGCTACACCTTC
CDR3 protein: CASSPRQGNYGYTF

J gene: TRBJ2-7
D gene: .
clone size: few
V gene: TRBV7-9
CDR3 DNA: TGTGCCAGCAGCTTAGAGACTAGCTACGAGCAGTACTTC
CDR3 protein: CASSLETSYEQYF

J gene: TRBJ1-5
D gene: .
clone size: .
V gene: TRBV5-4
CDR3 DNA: TGTGCCAGCAGCTTGGGAGGGAACGGCAATCAGCCCCAGCATTTT
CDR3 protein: CASSLGGNGNQPQHF

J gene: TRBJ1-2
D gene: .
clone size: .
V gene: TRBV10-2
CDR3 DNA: TGCGCCAGCAGTGAGACAGGGTTCTATGGCTACACCTTC
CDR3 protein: CASSETGFYGYTF

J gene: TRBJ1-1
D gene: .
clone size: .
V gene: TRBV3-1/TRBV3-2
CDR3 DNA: TGTGCCAGCAGCCAAGACATCGGAGGGGACACTGAAGCTTTCTTT
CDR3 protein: CASSQDIGGDTEAFF

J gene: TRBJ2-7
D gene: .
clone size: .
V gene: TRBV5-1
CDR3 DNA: TGCGCCAGCAGCTTTGTCAGGGGTTCCGAGCAGTACTTC
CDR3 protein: CASSFVRGSEQYF

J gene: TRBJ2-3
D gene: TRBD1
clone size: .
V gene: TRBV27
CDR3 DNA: TGTGCCAGCAGTCCAGGGACAGGGGGTTCGGCAGATACGCAGTATTTT
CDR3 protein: CASSPGTGGSADTQYF

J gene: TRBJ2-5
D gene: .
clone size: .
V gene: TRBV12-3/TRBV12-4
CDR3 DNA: TGTGCCAGCAGTTATGCCCCAGAGACCCAGTACTTC
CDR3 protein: CASSYAPETQYF

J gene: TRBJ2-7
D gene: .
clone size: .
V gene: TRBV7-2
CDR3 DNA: TGTGCCAGCAGCCCTTGGCGGGCCAGTGGATACGAGCAGTACTTC
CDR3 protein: CASSPWRASGYEQYF

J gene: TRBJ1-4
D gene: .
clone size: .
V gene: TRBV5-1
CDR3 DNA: TGCGCCAGCAGCTTGAATGGTCAGGAGGGGGAAAAACTGTTTTTT
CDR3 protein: CASSLNGQEGEKLFF

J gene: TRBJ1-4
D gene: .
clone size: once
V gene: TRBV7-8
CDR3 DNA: TGTGCCAGCAGCTTACAGGGGCTCGGGGAAAAACTGTTTTTT
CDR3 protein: CASSLQGLGEKLFF

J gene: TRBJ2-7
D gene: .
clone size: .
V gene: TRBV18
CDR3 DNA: TGTGCCAGCTCACCATCCCCCCTCGACGAGCAGTACTTC
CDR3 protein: CASSPSPLDEQYF

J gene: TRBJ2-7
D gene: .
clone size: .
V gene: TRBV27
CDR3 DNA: TGTGCCAGCAGTTTATCAGAATCCTACGAGCAGTACTTC
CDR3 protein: CASSLSESYEQYF

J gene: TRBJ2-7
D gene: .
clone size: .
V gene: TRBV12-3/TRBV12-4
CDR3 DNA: TGTGCCAGCAGTTTCCAGACCTACGAGCAGTACTTC
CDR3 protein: CASSFQTYEQYF

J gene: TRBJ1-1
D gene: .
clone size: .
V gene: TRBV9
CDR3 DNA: TGTGCCAGCAGCGTAGCATCAGGGGCTGGAACTGAAGCTTTCTTT
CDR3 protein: CASSVASGAGTEAFF

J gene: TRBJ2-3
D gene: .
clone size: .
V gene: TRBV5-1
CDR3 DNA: TGCGCCAGCAGCCCAGTAACAGATACGCAGTATTTT
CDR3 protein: CASSPVTDTQYF

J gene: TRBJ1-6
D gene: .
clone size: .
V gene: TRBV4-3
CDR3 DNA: TGCGCCAGCAGCCAAGAAAGGGGAAGCAGCTCCTATAATTCACCCCTCCACTTT
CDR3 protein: CASSQERGSSSYNSPLHF

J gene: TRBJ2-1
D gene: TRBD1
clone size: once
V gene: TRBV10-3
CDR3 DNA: TGTGCCATCAGTGGGACAGGGGACTACAATGAGCAGTTCTTC
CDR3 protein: CAISGTGDYNEQFF

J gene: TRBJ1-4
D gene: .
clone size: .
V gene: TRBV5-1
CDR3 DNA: TGCGCCAGCAGCTTGTCGATGAGGGGAACAGCAACTAATGAAAAACTGTTTTTT
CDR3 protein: CASSLSMRGTATNEKLFF

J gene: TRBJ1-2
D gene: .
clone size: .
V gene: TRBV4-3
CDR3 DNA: TGCGCCAGCAGCCAACCAGACGGCTATGGCTACACCTTC
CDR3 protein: CASSQPDGYGYTF

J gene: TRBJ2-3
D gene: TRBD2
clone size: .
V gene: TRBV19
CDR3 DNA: TGTGCCAGTAGTACCCCGGGACTAGCAAAAGATACGCAGTATTTT
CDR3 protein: CASSTPGLAKDTQYF

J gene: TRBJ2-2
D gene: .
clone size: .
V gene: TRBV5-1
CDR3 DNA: TGCGCCAGCAGCGGGATAGACGGAGTGAACACCGGGGAGCTGTTTTTT
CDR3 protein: CASSGIDGVNTGELFF

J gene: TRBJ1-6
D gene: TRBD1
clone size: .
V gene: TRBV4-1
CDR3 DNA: TGCGCCAGCAGCCTGTACCGGGACAGGAATAATTCACCCCTCCACTTT
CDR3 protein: CASSLYRDRNNSPLHF

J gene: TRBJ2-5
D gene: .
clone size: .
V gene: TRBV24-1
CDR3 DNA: TGTGCCACCAGTGATTCGGTACTTGGGGGACGGGAGACCCAGTACTTC
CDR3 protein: CATSDSVLGGRETQYF

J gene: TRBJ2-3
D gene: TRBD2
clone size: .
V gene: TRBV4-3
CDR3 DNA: TGCGCCAGCAGCCAAGATTTGGGACTAGCGGGATTCACAGATACGCAGTATTTT
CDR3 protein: CASSQDLGLAGFTDTQYF

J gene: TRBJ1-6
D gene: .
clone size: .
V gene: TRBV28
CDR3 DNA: TGTGCCAGCAGAGGAAGGGACGGAGGCTCGTATAATTCACCCCTCCACTTT
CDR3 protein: CASRGRDGGSYNSPLHF

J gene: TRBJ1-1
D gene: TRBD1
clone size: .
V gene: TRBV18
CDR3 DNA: TGTGCCAGCTCACCACGGACAGGGATGAACACTGAAGCTTTCTTT
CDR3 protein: CASSPRTGMNTEAFF

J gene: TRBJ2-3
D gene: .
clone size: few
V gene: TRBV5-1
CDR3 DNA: TGCGCCAGCTGGGAATTTACGGGGTCCGCAGATACGCAGTATTTT
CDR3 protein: CASWEFTGSADTQYF

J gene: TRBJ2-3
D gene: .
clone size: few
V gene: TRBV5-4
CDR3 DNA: TGTGCCAGCAGCTTGGAACCGGTTTCCTCTGTGGGGGGCACAGATACGCAGTATTTT
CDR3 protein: CASSLEPVSSVGGTDTQYF

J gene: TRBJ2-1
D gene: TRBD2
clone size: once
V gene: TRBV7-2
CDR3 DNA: TGTGCCAGCAGCTTAAGACTAGCGGGGGGGTCATACAATGAGCAGTTCTTC
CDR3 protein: CASSLRLAGGSYNEQFF

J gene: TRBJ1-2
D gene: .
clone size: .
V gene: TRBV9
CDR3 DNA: TGTGCCAGCAGCGTAGAGGGCAGCCCTAACTATGGCTACACCTTC
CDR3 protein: CASSVEGSPNYGYTF